Presented here are 27 T cell receptor beta chains from one specimen sequenced in a study of Graves' ophthalmopathy and Graves' hyperthyroidism. Researchers took RNA transcripts and amplified TCR beta CDR3 regions from them. The first-round RT-PCR employed HTBI primers together with the Qiagen OneStep RT-PCR kit. A multiplex PCR was then performed as the second round. From the multiplex PCR reads, TCRdb called clonotypes with MiXCR, one entry per CDR3 protein. The sample shows some 410,000 distinct CDR3 sequences, around 21% of them seen only once. Sequences were obtained from peripheral blood. The receptors come from a woman younger than 30 with stable Graves' hyperthyroidism.

This clonotype was recorded at least ten times. The rearrangement joins TRBV25-1 to TRBJ2-7, with 7 bases identical to TRBD2. V trimming: 1 base; J trimming: 2 bases; junction bases outside the gene matches: 8. Per germline, CDR1 MGHDK and CDR2 SYGVNS. The CDR3 length is 16 residues. The CDR3 DNA reads as TGTGCCAGCAGTGAATTGGGGGGGACTTCCGCCTACGAGCAGTACTTC. This sequence encodes CASSELGGTSAYEQYF.

This clonotype occurred many times. The DNA for the CDR3 is TGTGCCAGCCGGGACGGCTTGGGCTACGAGCAGTACTTC. Translated, it gives CASRDGLGYEQYF. The rearrangement uses TRBV12-3 or TRBV12-4 and TRBJ2-7; D may be TRBD1 or TRBD2 (5 bases each). Trimming took off 8 bases at V and 3 bases at J, with 14 bases between the two ends. This CDR3 is 13 amino acids long.

This clonotype was seen at least ten times. The CDR3 sequence is CASSQTGAGAQYF. CDR3 in DNA: TGTGCCAGCAGTCAAACAGGGGCCGGGGCCCAGTACTTC. The chain carries TRBV28 and TRBJ2-5; 7 bases are shared with TRBD1. With 5 bases clipped from V and 9 bases from J, the junction kept 9 bases outside the gene matches. Germline CDR1 and CDR2: MDHEN and SYDVKM. This CDR3 has 13 amino acids.

At least ten counts were recorded for this clonotype. The genes are TRBV20-1 and TRBJ2-3; a weak D match, TRBD1 (5 bases). Germline V gives CDR1 DFQATT, CDR2 SNEGSKA (reference sequence). The CDR3 extends over 14 amino acids. Trimming took off 0 bases at V and 0 bases at J, with 7 bases between the two ends. The CDR3 DNA follows: TGCAGTGCTAGAGACGCAGGGAGCACAGATACGCAGTATTTT. This sequence encodes CSARDAGSTDTQYF.

The rearrangement joins TRBV2 to TRBJ2-5; 9 bases are shared with TRBD1. V lost 6 bases to trimming and J lost 5 bases; unmatched junction nucleotides: 4. Germline V CDR1 and CDR2: SNHLY, FYNNEI. The CDR3 is 13 residues long. The CDR3 region is CASRTGGLETQYF. The DNA for the CDR3 is TGTGCCAGCAGAACAGGGGGCCTGGAGACCCAGTACTTC.

This clonotype showed up many times. The chain recombines TRBV2 with TRBJ1-2; 10 positions match TRBD1. CDR1 is SNHLY, CDR2 FYNNEI, per germline. V was pared by 10 bases and J by 3 bases, with 5 bases of the junction left unmatched. The CDR3 totals 13 residues. Written as DNA, the CDR3 is TGTGCCATCCGGGACAGGGGTGACTATGGCTACACCTTC. Translation: CAIRDRGDYGYTF. The whole variable domain, filled in from reference TRBV2 and TRBJ1-2, reads EPEVTQTPSHQVTQMGQEVILRCVPISNHLYFYWYRQILGQKVEFLVSFYNNEISEKSEIFDDQFSVERPDGSNFTLKIRSTKLEDSAMYFCAIRDRGDYGYTFGSGTRLTVV.

This clonotype was picked up many times. V and J are TRBV6-1 and TRBJ1-5, with TRBD1 identical over 10 bases. The trim removed 7 bases at V and 8 bases at J, leaving 8 bases unmatched. Germline V gives CDR1 MNHNS, CDR2 SASEGT. This CDR3 has 14 residues. The CDR3 spells CASTTGTGEKPQHF. DNA of the CDR3: TGTGCCAGCACAACCGGGACAGGGGAAAAGCCCCAGCATTTT.

V and J are TRBV12-3 or TRBV12-4 and TRBJ2-2, with D tentatively TRBD1 (6 bases). This CDR3 is built from 15 residues. Deletions cut 4 bases from V and 7 bases from J, with 16 bases between. This CDR3 reads CASSYRGQTHGELFF. CDR3 nucleotides: TGTGCCAGCAGTTACCGAGGACAGACACACGGGGAGCTGTTTTTT.

This clonotype was seen a few times. This chain connects TRBV6-5 to TRBJ1-2; 8 bases line up with TRBD1. Germline V gene data show CDR1 as MNHEY and CDR2 as SVGAGI. V lost 2 bases and J lost 7; bases outside the gene matches: 3. CDR3 length: 13 residues. The CDR3 protein is CASSYPGGSGYTF. The CDR3 DNA is TGTGCCAGCAGTTACCCAGGGGGCTCTGGCTACACCTTC.

Notes on this clonotype: Possible read error: a much larger clone is one base away. The gene calls are TRBV24-1 and TRBJ2-5; tentatively, D is TRBD2 (5 bases). The CDR3 runs 15 residues. Trimming shortened V by 0 bases and J by 4 bases, and 11 bases separated the two germline ends. Per germline, CDR1 KGHDR and CDR2 SFDVKD. As DNA, the CDR3 is TGTGCCACCAGTGATTTGCAAGGACTGGGAGAGACCCAGTACTTC. It specifies CATSDLQGLGETQYF.

This clonotype was observed many times. V usage is TRBV12-3 or TRBV12-4 and J usage is TRBJ2-7; TRBD2 matches 14 bases. The junction had 6 bases not matched to a gene; V was cut back by 5 bases and J by 9 bases. This CDR3 contains 14 residues. The CDR3 is CASSHGLAGGWQYF. In nucleotides, the CDR3 is TGTGCCAGCAGTCATGGACTAGCGGGAGGATGGCAGTACTTC.

This clonotype was recorded many times. This chain connects TRBV6-5 to TRBJ1-1; D call uncertain. The germline CDR1 and CDR2 sequences are MNHEY and SVGAGI. Trimming pared 8 bases from V and 0 bases from J, leaving 10 bases between. The CDR3 length is 13 residues. The CDR3 DNA sequence: TGTGCCAGCTCTAAGCTTCTGAACACTGAAGCTTTCTTT. It is translated as CASSKLLNTEAFF.

The rearrangement uses TRBV6-1 and TRBJ1-6, with 9 positions matching TRBD1. Germline CDR1 and CDR2: MNHNS and SASEGT. This CDR3 region has 16 residues. The V gene end was trimmed by 6 bases and the J gene end by 8 bases; junction bases not matched to a gene: 11. CDR3 nucleotide sequence: TGTGCCAGCAGCGCAAGCTCCGGGACAGGGTATTCACCCCTCCACTTT. Amino acids: CASSASSGTGYSPLHF.

This clonotype showed up many times. The rearrangement links TRBV24-1 to TRBJ1-2, with D unclear. V lost 5 bases and J lost 2, with 8 bases in between. From germline, CDR1 is KGHDR and CDR2 SFDVKD. The CDR3 consists of 13 residues. The CDR3 protein is CATSARENYGYTF. DNA of the CDR3: TGTGCCACCAGTGCTCGGGAAAACTATGGCTACACCTTC.

The gene calls are TRBV12-3 or TRBV12-4 and TRBJ2-7; perhaps TRBD2 as D (6 bases). Trimming pared 8 bases from V and 4 bases from J, leaving 21 bases between. The CDR3 totals 15 residues. CDR3 in amino acids: CASAGPSRGMYEQYF. CDR3 DNA: TGTGCCAGCGCGGGGCCTTCCCGGGGAATGTACGAGCAGTACTTC.

The chain recombines TRBV3-1 with TRBJ2-7; possibly TRBD2 for D (6 bases). This CDR3 spans 14 amino acids. Trimming left V 1 base short and J 7 bases short, with 14 bases between. Germline-derived CDR1 and CDR2 are LGHDT and YNNKEL (reference sequence). The CDR3 nucleotides are TGTGCCAGCAGCCAAGGGACTACAATGTGGGAGCAGTACTTC. Translation: CASSQGTTMWEQYF.

The V call is TRBV30, the J call TRBJ2-7, with D possibly being TRBD1 (6 bases). Trimming took 5 bases from V and 4 from J, leaving 12 bases between them. The CDR3 sequence is 12 residues long. Germline values: CDR1 GTSNPN, CDR2 SVGIG (reference sequence). The CDR3 region has the DNA TGTGCCTGGGCCCGGGACACTTACGAGCAGTACTTC. This codes for CAWARDTYEQYF.

V and J are TRBV12-3 or TRBV12-4 and TRBJ1-1; D gene ambiguous. V lost 2 bases and J lost 8, with 9 bases in between. The CDR3 is made up of 12 amino acids. The CDR3 DNA sequence: TGTGCCAGCAGTTTAATGGGCTTAGAAGCTTTCTTT. Translation gives CASSLMGLEAFF.

The gene calls are TRBV12-3 or TRBV12-4 and TRBJ2-7; 8 bases are a match to TRBD1. V dropped 7 bases and J dropped 4; count of bases not matched to a gene: 12. The CDR3 is made up of 15 amino acids. CDR3 DNA: TGTGCCAGCACTCCGTCAGGGGGCGCCTTTTACGAGCAGTACTTC. It codes for CASTPSGGAFYEQYF.

The chain has TRBV20-1 and TRBJ1-2, with no clear D. The CDR3 is 11 amino acids. CDR1 is DFQATT, CDR2 SNEGSKA, per germline (reference sequence). V dropped 8 bases and J dropped 0 bases, with 7 bases sitting between them. The CDR3 region is CSLGTNYGYTF. CDR3 nucleotide sequence: TGCAGTCTCGGGACTAACTATGGCTACACCTTC.

Note on this clonotype: A read error may be the cause here, since a much bigger clone is one base away. V is TRBV4-1 and J is TRBJ2-2; 9 positions agree with TRBD2. The CDR3 is made up of 16 amino acids. Germline V gene lookup returns CDR1 MGHRA and CDR2 YSYEKL. DNA for the CDR3: TGCGCCAGCAGCCGCGATCTAGCGGGGCTCACCGGGGAGCTGTGTTTT. Translating gives CASSRDLAGLTGELCF.

Notes on this clonotype: The missing conserved phenylalanine or tryptophan at the end of this CDR3 makes a read error likely. The V gene is TRBV19, the J gene TRBJ2-5; TRBD1 or TRBD2 may be the D gene (6 bases each). The CDR3 contains 15 residues. Trimming removed 4 bases from V and 4 bases from J, with 16 bases in between. CDR1 LNHDA and CDR2 SQIVND come from the germline V gene (reference sequence). The CDR3 nucleotides are TGTGCCAGTAGTAGTTCGGGGGCTCGGGCAGAGACCCAGTACCTC. Translation: CASSSSGARAETQYL.

This clonotype was observed once. The gene calls are TRBV27 and TRBJ2-7; TRBD2 is a possible D gene (5 bases). Trimming removed 2 bases at V and 3 bases at J, with 17 bases between. From germline, CDR1 is MNHEY and CDR2 SMNVEV (reference sequence). The CDR3 is 16 residues long. CDR3 DNA sequence: TGTGCCAGCAGTTTACATAGGGTTCGGGGAAGCTACGAGCAGTACTTC. As protein: CASSLHRVRGSYEQYF.

This clonotype appeared many times. The V and J genes are TRBV10-1 and TRBJ2-7; tentative D call: TRBD1 (5 bases). Per the germline V gene, CDR1 is WNHNN and CDR2 is SYGVQD (reference sequence). V lost 8 bases and J lost 2, with 16 bases in between. The CDR3 has 14 residues. The DNA for the CDR3 is TGCGCCAGCCAAAGACAGATATTCCCCTACGAGCAGTACTTC. Translated: CASQRQIFPYEQYF.

The table lists this clonotype with many counts. The rearrangement links TRBV12-3 or TRBV12-4 to TRBJ1-3, with D uncertain. The CDR3 totals 14 residues. V shed 1 base and J shed 7 bases, with 11 bases lying between them. The CDR3 spells CASSLGTTGNTIYF. CDR3 sequence (DNA): TGTGCCAGCAGTTTAGGGACGACCGGGAACACCATATATTTT.

This clonotype was counted many times. The rearrangement links TRBV4-1 to TRBJ1-1, with TRBD1 identical over 8 bases. Germline V gene data show CDR1 as MGHRA and CDR2 as YSYEKL. Trimming cost V 4 bases and J 0 bases; bases outside gene matches: 7. The CDR3 runs to 16 residues. The CDR3 DNA sequence: TGCGCCAGCAGCCTGCGGACAGGGCACATGAACACTGAAGCTTTCTTT. Translated: CASSLRTGHMNTEAFF.

Only a few counts were recorded for this clonotype. The chain carries TRBV6-2 or TRBV6-3 and TRBJ2-1; possible D gene TRBD2, 5 bases. Trimming pared 4 bases from V and 7 bases from J, leaving 20 bases between. The CDR3 is 16 residues long. Germline CDR1 is MNHEY and CDR2 is SVGEGT. The DNA of the CDR3 is TGTGCCAGCAGTTGGGTGCGGGCTAGCCTAGGAAATGAGCAGTTCTTC. It encodes CASSWVRASLGNEQFF.